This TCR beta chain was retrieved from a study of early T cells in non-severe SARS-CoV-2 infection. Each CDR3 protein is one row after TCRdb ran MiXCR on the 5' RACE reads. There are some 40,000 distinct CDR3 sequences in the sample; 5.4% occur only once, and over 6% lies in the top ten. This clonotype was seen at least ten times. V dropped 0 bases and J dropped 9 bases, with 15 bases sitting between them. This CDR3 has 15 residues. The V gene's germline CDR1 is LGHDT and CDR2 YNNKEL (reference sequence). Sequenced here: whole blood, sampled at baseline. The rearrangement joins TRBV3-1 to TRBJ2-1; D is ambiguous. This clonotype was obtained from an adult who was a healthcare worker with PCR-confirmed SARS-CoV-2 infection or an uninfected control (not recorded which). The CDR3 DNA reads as TGTGCCAGCAGCCAAGAGAGGTTCCCCTGGGGTGAGCAGTTCTTC. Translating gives CASSQERFPWGEQFF.